This passage covers 16 T cell receptor beta chains from one sample sequenced in a study of blood T cells in healthy people across ages (dated by TCRdb to the mid-2010s). The receptor library was made with 5' RACE. Sequencer: Illumina HiSeq 2500. A second PCR of roughly 6 to 12 cycles was performed with a sample-barcoded 5' primer and a J-beta primer mix. In-frame beta chains were kept once TCRdb had trimmed the public reads at Q25 with fastp and called clones with MiXCR. Each entry merges the rows of one CDR3 protein and shows their most common DNA and genes. Counted in this sample were 650,000 to 700,000 distinct CDR3 sequences; roughly half of them appeared once. Of the sample, about 13% falls within the top ten clones. Sequenced: blood. These receptors all stem from a woman older than 75 in good health.

CDR3 sequence: CSARDEERGDSYEQYF. The CDR3 DNA reads TGCAGTGCTAGAGATGAGGAGCGGGGGGACTCCTACGAGCAGTACTTC. The rearrangement links TRBV20-1 to TRBJ2-7, with TRBD2 matching over 9 bases. J was trimmed by 0 bases and V by 0 bases; bases with no gene match: 6. This CDR3 contains 16 residues. CDR1 is DFQATT and CDR2 is SNEGSKA in the germline V gene (reference sequence).

Turning to this clonotype: A single base separates this from a much larger clone, so it may be a read error. J is TRBJ2-3 and V is TRBV7-2, with a possible D match to TRBD2 (5 bases). The CDR3 has 14 residues. Germline CDR1 reads SGHTA; CDR2 reads FQGNSA. CDR3: CANSSAGSSGTQYF. CDR3 DNA sequence: TGTGCCAACAGCTCCGCGGGCTCCTCTGGTACGCAGTATTTT. The full variable domain, rest sourced from reference TRBV7-2 and TRBJ2-3, is GAGVSQSPSNKVTEKGKDVELRCDPISGHTALYWYRQSLGQGLEFLIYFQGNSAPDKSGLPSDRFSAERTGGSVSTLTIQRTQQEDSAVYLCANSSAGSSGTQYFGPGTRLTVL.

This clonotype was seen many times. As DNA, the CDR3 is TGCGCCAGCAGCTTGACTGCCGGGACAGGGTACAATGAGCAGTTCTTC. Its translation: CASSLTAGTGYNEQFF. This chain links TRBV5-1 with TRBJ2-1, with 9 nucleotides matching TRBD1. Per the germline V gene, CDR1 is SGHRS and CDR2 is YFSETQ. This CDR3 is built from 16 residues. Trimming took 1 base from V and 4 from J; bases not matched to a gene: 6.

The rearrangement links TRBV27 to TRBJ2-7; unclear D gene. Germline V CDR1 and CDR2: MNHEY, SMNVEV (reference sequence). Deletions cut 7 bases from V and 2 bases from J, with 15 bases between. This CDR3 comprises 14 residues. CDR3: CASTQEAGPYEQYF. The DNA for the CDR3 is TGTGCCAGCACCCAAGAGGCAGGTCCCTACGAGCAGTACTTC.

The chain uses TRBV5-1 and TRBJ2-1, with 8 bases lining up with TRBD1. The last part of the DNA fits TRBJ2-7 better; the J call may be wrong. The germline V gene has CDR1 SGHRS and CDR2 YFSETQ. There are 13 residues in the CDR3. In nucleotides, the CDR3 is TGCGCCAGTTATGGGACAGGTCCTACGCAGCAGTACTTC. It yields the protein CASYGTGPTQQYF.

About this clonotype: Sequence at one end of the junction differs from germline and may be a read error. The chain couples TRBV27 to TRBJ1-2; 9 bases are a match to TRBD1. Germline CDR1 is MNHEY and CDR2 is SMNVEV (reference sequence). There are 18 residues in the CDR3. The CDR3 loop is CASSPTGTGLKWEYGHTF. In DNA form, the CDR3 reads TGTGCCAGCAGTCCCACCGGGACAGGGTTAAAGTGGGAGTATGGCCACACCTTC.

The chain uses TRBV6-1 and TRBJ2-7; 10 bases align to TRBD2. The CDR3 runs to 18 residues. V lost 6 bases to trimming and J lost 2 bases; unmatched junction nucleotides: 16. The germline V gene encodes CDR1 MNHNS and CDR2 SASEGT. CDR3 residues: CASSPISILAGPTYEQYF. The CDR3 nucleotides are TGTGCCAGCAGCCCAATATCGATACTAGCGGGGCCAACCTACGAGCAGTACTTC.

The chain links TRBV7-2 to TRBJ2-2, with D perhaps TRBD2 (5 bases). V was shortened by 3 bases and J by 5 bases, with 13 bases between the two germline ends. Germline-derived CDR1 and CDR2 are SGHTA and FQGNSA. The CDR3 extends over 15 amino acids. The DNA of the CDR3 is TGTGCCAGCAGCTTGCTGGCGGGTAGTACCGGGGAGCTGTTTTTT. It codes for CASSLLAGSTGELFF.

This clonotype was seen at least ten times. This rearrangement joins TRBV29-1 to TRBJ2-3, with TRBD1 matching over 10 bases. Germline V gene data show CDR1 as SQVTM and CDR2 as ANQGSEA. The CDR3 sequence is 14 residues long. V gave up 4 bases and J gave up 3 bases; unmatched junction bases: 4. CDR3 protein: CSVGRDRGTDTQYF. Here the CDR3 DNA reads TGCAGCGTTGGCCGGGACAGGGGTACAGATACGCAGTATTTT.

Concerning this clonotype: Mismatch with germline at one junction end may stem from a read error. The chain is built from TRBV3-1 and TRBJ1-6; D ambiguous. Germline lookup yields CDR1 LGHDT and CDR2 YNNKEL (reference sequence). This CDR3 comprises 14 residues. CDR3 DNA sequence: TGTCCCAGCAGCCTCCGGAAGAATAATTCACCCCTCCACTTT. Translation gives CPSSLRKNNSPLHF. The whole variable domain, remainder taken from reference TRBV3-1 and TRBJ1-6, is DTAVSQTPKYLVTQMGNDKSIKCEQNLGHDTMYWYKQDSKKFLKIMFSYNNKELIINETVPNRFSPKSPDKAHLNLHINSLELGDSAVYFCPSSLRKNNSPLHFGNGTRLTVT.

This clonotype has just a few counts. The V call is TRBV29-1, the J call TRBJ2-4, with a weak D call TRBD2 (7 bases). This CDR3 is built from 15 residues. V was cut by 3 bases and J by 7 bases, with 19 bases left in between. Germline CDR1 reads SQVTM; CDR2 reads ANQGSEA. The DNA for the CDR3 is TGCAGCGTTGACGTTCGGGGAGGGCAGGGGAACATTCAGTACTTC. This codes for CSVDVRGGQGNIQYF.

The rearrangement uses TRBV28 and TRBJ1-2, with 7 positions matching TRBD1. Germline V gene lookup returns CDR1 MDHEN and CDR2 SYDVKM. V lost 6 bases, J lost 4 bases, and 8 bases stayed unmatched. This CDR3 region has 14 residues. The CDR3 region has the DNA TGTGCCAGCAGACTAACAGGGGTCGGCTATGGCTACACCTTC. Translating it yields CASRLTGVGYGYTF.

V and J are TRBV21-1 and TRBJ1-5; the table assigns TRBD1, which was not confirmed against the DNA. TRBV21-1 corresponds to a pseudogene. This CDR3 comprises 21 residues. As DNA, the CDR3 is TGTGCCAGCAGCAAACTCCAGGGGATAGGGGGCGCGGGATTCGGCAATCAGCCCCAGCATTTT. This encodes CASSKLQGIGGAGFGNQPQHF.

The chain has TRBV27 and TRBJ2-1, with 14 nucleotides matching TRBD2. The length of the CDR3 is 19 residues. The V gene's germline CDR1 is MNHEY and CDR2 SMNVEV (reference sequence). J was trimmed by 8 bases and V by 5 bases; bases with no gene match: 17. The DNA of the CDR3 is TGTGCCAGCAGTCCATATCCTCCGACTAGCGGGAGGGCTCGGCATGAGCAGTTCTTC. Its translation is CASSPYPPTSGRARHEQFF.

This clonotype was seen at least ten times. The chain uses TRBV6-5 and TRBJ2-1, with D possibly called TRBD1 or TRBD2 (5 bases each). The CDR3 runs to 17 residues. Germline CDR1 MNHEY, CDR2 SVGAGI. Trimming took off 2 bases at V and 1 base at J, with 15 bases between the two ends. CDR3 in DNA: TGTGCCAGCAGTTACGGCATGGGGGTAGGGTCCTACAATGAGCAGTTCTTC. This gives the protein CASSYGMGVGSYNEQFF.

With respect to this clonotype: With a much larger clone just one base away, this may be a read error. The CDR3 DNA is TGTGCCAGCAGCGTAGGGGCGCAGAGGACAGGTACGCAGTATTTT. Translating it yields CASSVGAQRTGTQYF. The chain combines TRBV9 with TRBJ2-3; 7 bases align to TRBD1. The CDR3 has 15 amino acids. Germline assignment: CDR1 SGDLS and CDR2 YYNGEE.